The table lists the clone carrying this T cell receptor (beta chain) with a count of one. The data were obtained in a study of blood T cells in healthy people across ages. The second PCR ran roughly 6 to 11 cycles with a sample-barcoded 5' primer and J-beta primers. TCRdb called the 5' RACE reads again in MiXCR, with one record for every CDR3 protein. Of about 640,000 distinct CDR3 sequences listed, around 54% are singletons. The CDR3 is 14 amino acids. V dropped 3 bases and J dropped 8 bases, with 13 bases sitting between them. Germline CDR1 KGHDR, CDR2 SFDVKD. This sequence joins TRBV24-1 and TRBJ2-1, with D possibly TRBD1 on 6 matching bases. The TCR originated in a man aged 55 to 69 in good health. The sequenced sample was blood. DNA for the CDR3: TGTGCCACCAGTGATCCGACAGGTACCGATGAGCAGTTCTTC. It is translated as CATSDPTGTDEQFF.